This T cell receptor (beta chain) was documented in a study of PD-L1 blockade in urothelial cancer. Every PCR got spiked synthetic TCR analog templates. The assay was immunoSEQ multiplex PCR, and TCRdb's table has in-frame clones only and misses some. This repertoire shows roughly 21,000 clones, roughly 89% found once; its top ten account for about 16%. As to this clone: Antigen specificity is unknown.

Study conclusions and caveats: Those with durable benefit had larger increases in tumor-associated blood clones at 3 weeks.

Germline CDR1 is LGHNA and CDR2 is YNFKEQ. V lost 4 bases to trimming and J lost 2 bases; unmatched junction nucleotides: 8. The CDR3 loop spans 17 amino acids. V gene TRBV4-2 combines with J gene TRBJ2-6; the match to TRBD1 covers 7 bases. The input for sequencing was PBMCs, taken around atezolizumab (anti-PD-L1) treatment. This clonotype was sampled from a woman aged 55-70 years with urothelial cancer. The CDR3 nucleotides are TGTGCCAGCAGCCGCCGACAGGGCGGAGCTGGGGCCAACGTCCTGACTTTC. Protein product: CASSRRQGGAGANVLTF.